The clone carrying this TCR beta chain was detected once. This CDR3 is built from 16 residues. From germline, CDR1 is SGHRS and CDR2 YFSETQ. The junction had 10 bases not matched to a gene; V was cut back by 8 bases and J by 0 bases. These data originate in a study of blood T cell repertoires in COVID-19. Overall study: COVID-19 samples, acute and convalescent, were from the United States, Italy and Spain. Sources were T cells, B-cell-depleted T cells, or PBMCs; the material itself was cDNA or gDNA.

Per the original methods: Amplification of reference gene primers provided the estimated nucleated cell counts. Profiled with immunoSEQ multiplex PCR; TCRdb holds only in-frame clones, not every one. V, J and clone size are taken as reported in that table, and D and trimming were inferred from the DNA itself. The table records 250,000 or so clones, roughly 87% of them present only once. The chain combines TRBV5-1 with TRBJ2-2; TRBD2 aligns across 7 bases. The source is a woman in her thirties or forties who had recovered from COVID-19. Sequencing was carried out using peripheral blood. CDR3 region: CASKAAGSANTGELFF. Here the CDR3 DNA reads TGCGCCAGTAAGGCAGCGGGAAGCGCGAACACCGGGGAGCTGTTTTTT.